The entry that follows covers one T cell receptor beta chain sequence. No cognate antigen has been identified for it. No clone much larger than this one lies a single base away; base qualities are absent. Trimmed from V: 5 bases; trimmed from J: 7 bases; junction bases lacking a gene match: 7. The germline V gene (reference sequence) gives CDR1 as SEHNR and CDR2 as FQNEAQ. The cysteine opens and the phenylalanine closes a CDR3 of 14 amino acids. Just the 42-base CDR3 DNA is kept, in frame starting at base 1. The data derive from a study of radiotherapy plus CTLA-4 blockade in lung cancer (dated by TCRdb to the late 2010s). Regarding the research as a whole: Among the enrolled patients, about 19% had an objective response, and about 31% reached disease control.

Library prep was done by the immunoSEQ multiplex PCR assay. TCRdb took over this immuneACCESS table, retaining in-frame rearrangements with V and J assigned. Such tables are incomplete; in checked studies, under half of the missing clones stem from an unresolved V gene, and the remainder is unexplained. Within this sample are 110,000 or so clones, with 78% of them counted one time only. Approximately 4.7% of the sample is in the top ten clones. Paper-wide results and their limitations: The strongest predictors of response, as reported, were early dynamic changes in blood T cell clones along with a rise in serum interferon-beta after radiation. After treatment with radiotherapy and ipilimumab, TCR clones that originated in tumors expanded in peripheral blood.

The study tested focal radiation therapy combined with CTLA-4 blockade (ipilimumab) in patients with chemo-refractory metastatic non-small-cell lung cancer. The TCR comes from a human donor with non-small cell lung cancer who had a partial response to radiotherapy plus ipilimumab. The chain is made from TRBV7-9 and TRBJ1-2; 10 bases in between match TRBD1. Sequenced here: peripheral blood, sampled from a patient treated with radiotherapy plus ipilimumab. The DNA sequence reads TGTGCCAGCAGCGCGACAGGGGGCGTACTTGGCTACACCTTC. The resulting protein is CASSATGGVLGYTF.